Included here is one T cell receptor beta chain sequence, with context. Its matching antigen is unknown. The data are from a study of cytomegalovirus exposure and HLA in healthy donors. Looked up from germline, CDR1 is LNHNV and CDR2 is YYDKDF (reference sequence). V lost 0 bases, J lost 1 base, and 4 bases lay in between. The CDR3 runs to 14 residues. Study-wide findings and caveats: Rare TCR sequences predominated, though certain public TCRs were found in many donors.

This PCR relied on a set of 60 Vbeta primers and 13 Jbeta primers. TCRdb keeps only in-frame clones here, not all; method: immunoSEQ multiplex PCR. Here the sample spans 170,000 or so clones, about 80% being singletons. The source material was PBMCs. The chain uses TRBV15 and TRBJ1-3, with D hard to call. This receptor was obtained from a woman in her twenties or thirties in good health and CMV-seropositive. DNA of the CDR3: TGTGCCACCAGCAGAGACCTTTCTGGAAACACCATATATTTT. Its translation: CATSRDLSGNTIYF.